A selection of T cell receptor beta chains follows, all from one sample in a study of blood T cell repertoires in COVID-19. TCRdb's table, derived via immunoSEQ multiplex PCR, lists solely in-frame clones and lacks some. The profile shows roughly 100,000 clones, roughly 82% of them singletons. Input material: peripheral blood. The source of these receptors is a man aged 60 to 69 with acute or convalescent COVID-19. CDR3s include the opening cysteine and the closing phenylalanine or tryptophan. The D gene is left open where the match is weak. Size is omitted from some rows. Given values are once, few, many or a class for expanded clones.

j_gene: TRBJ2-7
d_gene: .
v_gene: TRBV11-2
abundance: .
CDR3aa: CASSFNYEQYF
CDR3nt: TGTGCCAGCAGCTTCAACTACGAGCAGTACTTC

j_gene: TRBJ2-2
d_gene: .
v_gene: TRBV3-1/TRBV3-2
abundance: .
CDR3aa: CASSQEGLTGELFF
CDR3nt: TGTGCCAGCAGCCAGGAGGGGCTCACCGGGGAGCTGTTTTTT

j_gene: TRBJ2-7
d_gene: TRBD1
v_gene: TRBV10-3
abundance: .
CDR3aa: CAISGDGGQEDEQYF
CDR3nt: TGTGCCATCAGTGGGGACGGGGGACAGGAGGACGAGCAGTACTTC

j_gene: TRBJ2-1
d_gene: TRBD2
v_gene: TRBV10-3
abundance: .
CDR3aa: CAISDPTSGSYNEQFF
CDR3nt: TGTGCCATCAGTGATCCGACTAGCGGATCCTACAATGAGCAGTTCTTC

j_gene: TRBJ1-5
d_gene: .
v_gene: TRBV28
abundance: .
CDR3aa: CASSQGHGAWHF
CDR3nt: TGTGCCAGCAGTCAGGGCCACGGAGCATGGCATTTT

j_gene: TRBJ1-2
d_gene: .
v_gene: TRBV5-4
abundance: .
CDR3aa: CASSLPGLWNGYTF
CDR3nt: TGTGCCAGCAGCTTGCCGGGGTTGTGGAATGGCTACACCTTC

j_gene: TRBJ2-3
d_gene: .
v_gene: TRBV7-2
abundance: .
CDR3aa: CASSPFGVKEADTQYF
CDR3nt: TGTGCCAGCAGCCCATTTGGGGTGAAGGAGGCAGATACGCAGTATTTT

j_gene: TRBJ1-1
d_gene: .
v_gene: TRBV7-3
abundance: .
CDR3aa: CASSLIAGMGTEAFF
CDR3nt: TGTGCCAGCAGCTTAATTGCAGGGATGGGCACTGAAGCTTTCTTT

j_gene: TRBJ2-7
d_gene: TRBD1
v_gene: TRBV19
abundance: .
CDR3aa: CATSGTGFYEQYF
CDR3nt: TGTGCCACCTCCGGGACAGGGTTCTACGAGCAGTACTTC

j_gene: TRBJ1-2
d_gene: .
v_gene: TRBV20-1
abundance: .
CDR3aa: CSAITNYGYTF
CDR3nt: TGCAGTGCTATAACTAACTATGGCTACACCTTC

j_gene: TRBJ2-7
d_gene: TRBD2
v_gene: TRBV6-5
abundance: .
CDR3aa: CASQTSGGSYEQYF
CDR3nt: TGTGCCAGCCAAACTAGCGGGGGTTCCTACGAGCAGTACTTC

j_gene: TRBJ2-2
d_gene: .
v_gene: TRBV19
abundance: .
CDR3aa: CASSLRTVGLSNTGELFF
CDR3nt: TGTGCCAGTAGTCTTCGGACAGTTGGTTTATCGAACACCGGGGAGCTGTTTTTT

j_gene: TRBJ1-5
d_gene: .
v_gene: TRBV7-9
abundance: .
CDR3aa: CASSPSGGAGGNQPQHF
CDR3nt: TGTGCCAGCAGCCCCTCGGGGGGGGCAGGGGGCAATCAGCCCCAGCATTTT

j_gene: TRBJ2-2
d_gene: TRBD2
v_gene: TRBV4-1
abundance: .
CDR3aa: CASSQDPSGGWWELFF
CDR3nt: TGCGCCAGCAGCCAAGATCCTAGCGGGGGGTGGTGGGAGCTGTTTTTT

j_gene: TRBJ1-1
d_gene: .
v_gene: TRBV6-5
abundance: .
CDR3aa: CASRYSKGTEAFF
CDR3nt: TGTGCCAGCAGATACTCTAAGGGGACTGAAGCTTTCTTT

j_gene: TRBJ1-4
d_gene: .
v_gene: TRBV6-5
abundance: .
CDR3aa: CASRAGDNEKLFF
CDR3nt: TGTGCCAGCAGGGCAGGCGATAATGAAAAACTGTTTTTT

j_gene: TRBJ1-1
d_gene: .
v_gene: TRBV19
abundance: .
CDR3aa: CASSIDRSRLMNTEAFF
CDR3nt: TGTGCCAGTAGTATAGATCGCAGCAGACTCATGAACACTGAAGCTTTCTTT

j_gene: TRBJ1-5
d_gene: .
v_gene: TRBV6-1
abundance: .
CDR3aa: CASSEFSGGQPQHF
CDR3nt: TGTGCCAGCAGTGAATTTTCCGGCGGTCAGCCCCAGCATTTT

j_gene: TRBJ2-3
d_gene: TRBD1
v_gene: TRBV29-1
abundance: .
CDR3aa: CSGRVTGTDTQYF
CDR3nt: TGCAGCGGGAGAGTGACAGGGACAGATACGCAGTATTTT

j_gene: TRBJ1-3
d_gene: .
v_gene: TRBV9
abundance: few
CDR3aa: CASSDNQGNTIYF
CDR3nt: TGTGCCAGCAGCGACAACCAGGGAAACACCATATATTTT

j_gene: TRBJ1-5
d_gene: .
v_gene: TRBV19
abundance: .
CDR3aa: CASTPGGDYQPQHF
CDR3nt: TGTGCCAGTACCCCGGGCGGGGATTATCAGCCCCAGCATTTT

j_gene: TRBJ1-2
d_gene: .
v_gene: TRBV7-9
abundance: many
CDR3aa: CASSETDTNYGYTF
CDR3nt: TGTGCCAGCAGCGAAACGGACACTAACTATGGCTACACCTTC

j_gene: TRBJ1-2
d_gene: .
v_gene: TRBV4-1
abundance: .
CDR3aa: CASSQLTANYGYTF
CDR3nt: TGCGCCAGCAGCCAATTGACAGCTAACTATGGCTACACCTTC

j_gene: TRBJ1-3
d_gene: .
v_gene: TRBV5-1
abundance: .
CDR3aa: CASSLYSARNSGNTIYF
CDR3nt: TGCGCCAGCAGCTTGTATTCGGCGAGGAACTCTGGAAACACCATATATTTT

j_gene: TRBJ2-2
d_gene: TRBD1
v_gene: TRBV5-1
abundance: .
CDR3aa: CASSFFSDRARTTGELFF
CDR3nt: TGCGCCAGCAGTTTTTTTTCGGACAGGGCTAGGACCACCGGGGAGCTGTTTTTT

j_gene: TRBJ2-1
d_gene: TRBD1
v_gene: TRBV6-4
abundance: .
CDR3aa: CASSGDRGSNEQFF
CDR3nt: TGTGCCAGCAGTGGGGACAGGGGGAGTAATGAGCAGTTCTTC

j_gene: TRBJ1-6
d_gene: TRBD1
v_gene: TRBV3-1/TRBV3-2
abundance: .
CDR3aa: CASSQGQGRGNSPLHF
CDR3nt: TGTGCCAGCAGCCAAGGACAGGGAAGGGGAAATTCACCCCTCCACTTT

j_gene: TRBJ1-1
d_gene: .
v_gene: TRBV19
abundance: .
CDR3aa: CASTGPGTEAFF
CDR3nt: TGTGCCAGTACCGGTCCTGGCACTGAAGCTTTCTTT

j_gene: TRBJ2-7
d_gene: TRBD2
v_gene: TRBV6-5
abundance: .
CDR3aa: CASSYASGYYEQYF
CDR3nt: TGTGCCAGCAGCTACGCTAGCGGGTACTACGAGCAGTACTTC

j_gene: TRBJ2-7
d_gene: TRBD1
v_gene: TRBV27
abundance: once
CDR3aa: CATDRGQGTYEQYF
CDR3nt: TGTGCCACTGACAGGGGCCAGGGTACCTACGAGCAGTACTTC

j_gene: TRBJ2-1
d_gene: TRBD2
v_gene: TRBV6-5
abundance: .
CDR3aa: CASSPSGGGFNEQFF
CDR3nt: TGTGCCAGCAGTCCTAGCGGGGGAGGGTTCAATGAGCAGTTCTTC

j_gene: TRBJ2-7
d_gene: .
v_gene: TRBV29-1
abundance: .
CDR3aa: CSVGGTQTGQYF
CDR3nt: TGCAGCGTTGGGGGGACACAGACGGGGCAGTACTTC

j_gene: TRBJ2-7
d_gene: TRBD1
v_gene: TRBV4-2
abundance: .
CDR3aa: CASSQEGQGLDEQYF
CDR3nt: TGTGCCAGCAGCCAAGAGGGACAGGGTCTCGACGAGCAGTACTTC

j_gene: TRBJ2-2
d_gene: .
v_gene: TRBV28
abundance: .
CDR3aa: CASSGHQGRESSGELFF
CDR3nt: TGTGCCAGCAGTGGACATCAGGGTCGGGAGAGCAGCGGGGAGCTGTTTTTT

j_gene: TRBJ1-4
d_gene: .
v_gene: TRBV7-9
abundance: .
CDR3aa: CASSLEVQNEKLFF
CDR3nt: TGTGCCAGCAGCTTAGAAGTGCAGAATGAAAAACTGTTTTTT

j_gene: TRBJ2-3
d_gene: TRBD1
v_gene: TRBV7-3
abundance: few
CDR3aa: CASSPGQGADTQYF
CDR3nt: TGTGCCAGCAGCCCGGGACAGGGGGCAGATACGCAGTATTTT

j_gene: TRBJ2-7
d_gene: TRBD1
v_gene: TRBV6-5
abundance: few
CDR3aa: CASSYLTGGGYEQYF
CDR3nt: TGTGCCAGCAGTTACTTGACAGGGGGCGGGTACGAGCAGTACTTC

j_gene: TRBJ2-5
d_gene: .
v_gene: TRBV29-1
abundance: .
CDR3aa: CSVEGSGETQYF
CDR3nt: TGCAGCGTTGAAGGGTCCGGGGAGACCCAGTACTTC

j_gene: TRBJ2-3
d_gene: .
v_gene: TRBV15
abundance: .
CDR3aa: CATSINRDPTDTQYF
CDR3nt: TGTGCCACCAGCATAAACAGGGATCCGACAGATACGCAGTATTTT

j_gene: TRBJ2-1
d_gene: TRBD2
v_gene: TRBV10-3
abundance: .
CDR3aa: CAISVLAGLYNEQFF
CDR3nt: TGTGCCATCAGTGTTCTAGCGGGACTGTACAATGAGCAGTTCTTC

j_gene: TRBJ2-7
d_gene: .
v_gene: TRBV7-9
abundance: .
CDR3aa: CASSLAGTSNEQYF
CDR3nt: TGTGCCAGCAGCTTAGCCGGGACATCGAACGAGCAGTACTTC

j_gene: TRBJ1-2
d_gene: .
v_gene: TRBV30
abundance: .
CDR3aa: CAWSAGQGTGYGYTF
CDR3nt: TGTGCCTGGAGTGCGGGTCAGGGGACGGGGTATGGCTACACCTTC

j_gene: TRBJ2-1
d_gene: TRBD2
v_gene: TRBV5-1
abundance: .
CDR3aa: CASSLALLAGGPSSYNEQFF
CDR3nt: TGCGCCAGCAGCTTGGCCTTACTAGCGGGGGGGCCGAGCTCCTACAATGAGCAGTTCTTC

j_gene: TRBJ2-7
d_gene: TRBD2
v_gene: TRBV20-1
abundance: .
CDR3aa: CSASGLAGGITYEQYF
CDR3nt: TGCAGTGCTAGTGGGCTAGCGGGAGGGATAACCTACGAGCAGTACTTC

j_gene: TRBJ1-2
d_gene: .
v_gene: TRBV29-1
abundance: .
CDR3aa: CSVEEGGYTF
CDR3nt: TGCAGCGTTGAGGAGGGTGGCTACACCTTC

j_gene: TRBJ1-4
d_gene: TRBD1
v_gene: TRBV6-5
abundance: once
CDR3aa: CASSYQPGTGGEKLFF
CDR3nt: TGTGCCAGCAGTTACCAACCAGGGACAGGGGGAGAAAAACTGTTTTTT

j_gene: TRBJ1-1
d_gene: .
v_gene: TRBV19
abundance: .
CDR3aa: CASIRDTEAFF
CDR3nt: TGTGCCAGTATCCGGGACACTGAAGCTTTCTTT

j_gene: TRBJ2-2
d_gene: .
v_gene: TRBV7-3
abundance: .
CDR3aa: CASSRGRLNTGELFF
CDR3nt: TGTGCCAGCAGTCGCGGAAGATTGAACACCGGGGAGCTGTTTTTT

j_gene: TRBJ1-2
d_gene: .
v_gene: TRBV7-9
abundance: .
CDR3aa: CASSLPGSDGYTF
CDR3nt: TGTGCCAGCAGCTTGCCGGGGTCTGATGGCTACACCTTC

j_gene: TRBJ1-2
d_gene: TRBD1
v_gene: TRBV11-2
abundance: .
CDR3aa: CASSLTGTGGSHYGYTF
CDR3nt: TGTGCCAGCAGCTTGACCGGGACAGGGGGCTCCCACTATGGCTACACCTTC

j_gene: TRBJ1-2
d_gene: .
v_gene: TRBV9
abundance: medium-sized
CDR3aa: CASSVDQADNYGYTF
CDR3nt: TGTGCCAGCAGCGTAGACCAGGCCGATAACTATGGCTACACCTTC

j_gene: TRBJ1-4
d_gene: .
v_gene: TRBV12-3/TRBV12-4
abundance: .
CDR3aa: CASSLGRELFF
CDR3nt: TGTGCCAGCAGTTTAGGGCGGGAACTGTTTTTT

j_gene: TRBJ2-5
d_gene: .
v_gene: TRBV11-2
abundance: .
CDR3aa: CASSLDGFRRRGGETQYF
CDR3nt: TGTGCCAGCAGCTTAGATGGCTTTCGTCGCAGGGGTGGGGAGACCCAGTACTTC

j_gene: TRBJ1-4
d_gene: .
v_gene: TRBV5-4
abundance: .
CDR3aa: CASSLAGGPILNEKLFF
CDR3nt: TGTGCCAGCAGCTTGGCCGGGGGGCCAATCCTTAATGAAAAACTGTTTTTT

j_gene: TRBJ1-5
d_gene: .
v_gene: TRBV29-1
abundance: .
CDR3aa: CSVGQFNQPQHF
CDR3nt: TGCAGCGTTGGGCAGTTCAATCAGCCCCAGCATTTT

j_gene: TRBJ1-2
d_gene: TRBD1
v_gene: TRBV27
abundance: .
CDR3aa: CASSFRTGAGYTF
CDR3nt: TGTGCCAGCAGTTTCCGGACAGGGGCTGGCTACACCTTC

j_gene: TRBJ2-7
d_gene: .
v_gene: TRBV27
abundance: .
CDR3aa: CASSLAGEGEQYF
CDR3nt: TGTGCCAGCAGTTTAGCAGGGGAAGGTGAGCAGTACTTC